The 12 T cell receptor beta chains below come from one sample, sequenced in a study of technical replicates of blood from a few donors. Sequencing used immunoSEQ multiplex PCR; TCRdb keeps in-frame clones, though not all of them. The table has more than 75,000 clones, roughly 93% seen once; the top ten hold 0.24%. The sequencing sample was made of T cells isolated from PBMCs. The receptor source for this set is a human donor in good health.

The gene calls are TRBV28 and TRBJ2-7, with TRBD1 identical over 9 bases. CDR1 MDHEN and CDR2 SYDVKM come from the germline V gene. The CDR3 totals 11 residues. The V and J ends lost 8 bases and 6 bases, in that order; junction bases with no gene match: 2. CDR3 region: CASADRGEQYF. CDR3 DNA: TGTGCCAGCGCGGACAGGGGCGAGCAGTACTTC.

The chain joins TRBV19 to TRBJ2-5; D gene ambiguous. This CDR3 is built from 14 residues. The germline V and J ends were trimmed by 7 bases and 1 base, with 13 bases remaining between them. Looked up from germline, CDR1 is LNHDA and CDR2 is SQIVND (reference sequence). The CDR3 is CASTSRQAQETQYF. In DNA, the CDR3 is TGTGCCAGTACCTCACGGCAGGCCCAAGAGACCCAGTACTTC.

This chain connects TRBV7-9 to TRBJ1-5; D is possibly TRBD1 (5 bases). CDR3 length: 14 residues. Trimming took 1 base from V and 3 from J, leaving 7 bases between them. Germline CDR1 reads SEHNR; CDR2 reads FQNEAQ (reference sequence). CDR3 residues: CASSLGGHNQPQHF. CDR3 DNA: TGTGCCAGCAGCTTAGGCGGACACAATCAGCCCCAGCATTTT. Together with reference TRBV7-9 and TRBJ1-5, the CDR3 gives the full variable domain: DTGVSQNPRHKITKRGQNVTFRCDPISEHNRLYWYRQTLGQGPEFLTYFQNEAQLEKSRLLSDRFSAERPKGSFSTLEIQRTEQGDSAMYLCASSLGGHNQPQHFGDGTRLSIL.

The chain joins TRBV7-8 to TRBJ1-1; TRBD1 agrees at 7 bases. CDR1 and CDR2 (germline): SGHVS, FQNEAQ. V dropped 4 bases and J dropped 1; count of bases not matched to a gene: 3. CDR3 length equals 14 residues. DNA for the CDR3: TGTGCCAGCAGCTGGACAGGCCGGAACACTGAAGCTTTCTTT. This gives the protein CASSWTGRNTEAFF.

The rearrangement joins TRBV10-3 to TRBJ2-2, with 8 bases lining up with TRBD2. There are 15 residues in the CDR3. CDR1 is ENHRY and CDR2 is SYGVKD in the germline V gene. J was trimmed by 6 bases and V by 6 bases; bases with no gene match: 9. The CDR3 DNA reads as TGTGCCATCAGCGGACTAGCAATGGGGGCCGGGGAGCTGTTTTTT. Translating gives CAISGLAMGAGELFF.

V is TRBV27 and J is TRBJ1-1, with TRBD1 matching over 9 bases. The CDR3 has 15 residues. Trimming at V came to 2 bases and at J to 5 bases, leaving 6 bases not matched to a gene. The V gene's germline CDR1 is MNHEY and CDR2 SMNVEV (reference sequence). CDR3 DNA: TGTGCCAGCAGTTTAACGACAGGGGGGGGTACTGAAGCTTTCTTT. The encoded protein is CASSLTTGGGTEAFF.

The chain has TRBV30 and TRBJ2-6; 12 bases align to TRBD1. Germline V gene sequence: CDR1 GTSNPN, CDR2 SVGIG (reference sequence). The V gene end was trimmed by 4 bases and the J gene end by 4 bases; junction bases not matched to a gene: 5. The CDR3 is 16 amino acids. For the CDR3, the DNA is TGTGCCTGGATAGGGGACAGGGGGCCAGGGGCCAACGTCCTGACTTTC. Translating gives CAWIGDRGPGANVLTF. The full variable domain, rest sourced from reference TRBV30 and TRBJ2-6, is SQTIHQWPATLVQPVGSPLSLECTVEGTSNPNLYWYRQAAGRGLQLLFYSVGIGQISSEVPQNLSASRPQDRQFILSSKKLLLSDSGFYLCAWIGDRGPGANVLTFGAGSRLTVL.

This clone was observed a few times. V is TRBV4-1 and J is TRBJ1-4; D gene unclear. The CDR3 has 16 residues. V lost 3 bases to trimming and J lost 4 bases, with 15 bases between them. Germline CDR1 is MGHRA and CDR2 is YSYEKL. The CDR3: CASSQATAGRNEKLFF. Written as DNA, the CDR3 is TGCGCCAGCAGCCAGGCGACGGCAGGCCGTAATGAAAAACTGTTTTTT.

The V and J genes are TRBV11-3 and TRBJ2-1, with 7 bases identical to TRBD1. Trimming at V came to 4 bases and at J to 3 bases, leaving 9 bases not matched to a gene. This CDR3 is built from 16 residues. CDR1 SGHNT and CDR2 YENEEA come from the germline V gene. CDR3 nucleotides: TGTGCCAGCAGCTGGCCCCAGGGGGACGGCTACAATGAGCAGTTCTTC. Its protein product is CASSWPQGDGYNEQFF.

This rearrangement joins TRBV7-8 to TRBJ2-7, with 7 bases lining up with TRBD2. This CDR3 comprises 15 residues. J gave up 7 bases and V 7 bases, and 16 bases lay outside the gene matches. The germline CDR1 and CDR2 sequences are SGHVS and FQNEAQ. In DNA form, the CDR3 reads TGTGCCAGCACCTCCTTGGCTAGCGGAGGTTCGGAGCAGTACTTC. Translating it yields CASTSLASGGSEQYF.

On this clone itself: An end of the junction does not agree with germline; a read error may underlie this. Written as DNA, the CDR3 is TGTGCCAGCAGCGAAGGGAGGGCCGGGGAGCTGTTTTTT. Encoded protein: CASSEGRAGELFF. The chain has TRBV2 and TRBJ2-2, with 7 bases aligning to TRBD2. Germline CDR1 reads SNHLY; CDR2 reads FYNNEI. This CDR3 spans 13 amino acids.

CDR3 protein: CASSFLTGSSNSPLHF. The CDR3 coding sequence is TGTGCCAGCAGCTTTTTGACAGGGTCTAGTAATTCACCCCTCCACTTT. The V call is TRBV5-6, the J call TRBJ1-6, with 7 bases fitting TRBD1. The germline CDR1 and CDR2 sequences are SGHDT and YYEEEE. This CDR3 region has 16 residues. The V gene end was trimmed by 2 bases and the J gene end by 6 bases; junction bases not matched to a gene: 8.